Each of the 15 T cell receptor beta chains below was sequenced from the same sample in a study of cytomegalovirus exposure and HLA in healthy donors. The repertoire was sequenced with immunoSEQ multiplex PCR; TCRdb's copy has only in-frame clones and lacks some. Of around 49,000 clones listed, roughly 92% are singletons. Sequenced sample: PBMCs. The receptors shown here come from a young man in good health and CMV-seronegative.

This chain connects TRBV6-1 to TRBJ1-2, with 11 positions matching TRBD1. The ends lost 0 bases at V and 8 bases at J; junction bases unmatched: 17. The germline V gene encodes CDR1 MNHNS and CDR2 SASEGT. The CDR3 consists of 19 residues. The CDR3 DNA reads TGTGCCAGCAGTGAAGCCCCGTTCCTCCAAGGACAGGGGGCTCGAGGCTACACCTTC. Translating gives CASSEAPFLQGQGARGYTF.

The V gene is TRBV27, the J gene TRBJ1-1; D call uncertain. The ends were cut back, 3 bases at V and 2 bases at J, with 7 bases in the middle. Germline CDR1 is MNHEY and CDR2 is SMNVEV (reference sequence). CDR3 size: 13 residues. CDR3 bases: TGTGCCAGCAGTTTGGGAGGAAACACTGAAGCTTTCTTT. It specifies CASSLGGNTEAFF.

The V gene is TRBV18, the J gene TRBJ1-5; D is possibly TRBD1 (6 bases). The CDR3 runs 14 residues. V was cut by 4 bases and J by 6 bases, with 13 bases left in between. Germline V gene lookup returns CDR1 KGHSH and CDR2 LQKENI. CDR3 nucleotide sequence: TGTGCCAGCTCACAGACAGGAGAAAGTCAGCCCCAGCATTTT. Protein sequence: CASSQTGESQPQHF.

The chain combines TRBV5-1 with TRBJ2-5, with 7 bases identical to TRBD1. V lost 4 bases to trimming and J lost 5 bases; unmatched junction nucleotides: 8. The germline CDR1 and CDR2 sequences are SGHRS and YFSETQ. The CDR3 runs to 14 residues. In DNA, the CDR3 is TGCGCCAGCAGCCCGCAGGGGGTAGGGGAGACCCAGTACTTC. It specifies CASSPQGVGETQYF.

This clone was seen only a few times. This chain connects TRBV18 to TRBJ2-3; TRBD2 might be the D (7 bases). Trimming took 4 bases from V and 4 from J, leaving 12 bases between them. This CDR3 region has 14 residues. Germline assignment: CDR1 KGHSH and CDR2 LQKENI. CDR3 loop: CASSHREGADTQYF. The CDR3 DNA follows: TGTGCCAGCTCACACAGGGAGGGGGCAGATACGCAGTATTTT.

For this clone: Other nucleotide sequences from this sample produce the same CDR3. The chain joins TRBV7-3 to TRBJ1-4; maybe TRBD1 (5 bases). The germline CDR1 and CDR2 sequences are SGHTA and FQGTGA. The CDR3 covers 13 residues. Trimming removed 5 bases at V and 5 bases at J, with 9 bases between. CDR3 amino acids: CASSLGPNEKLFF. CDR3 DNA: TGTGCCAGCAGCCTGGGGCCGAATGAAAAACTGTTTTTT.

The chain has TRBV30 and TRBJ2-2, with 8 bases lining up with TRBD2. Germline CDR1 reads GTSNPN; CDR2 reads SVGIG (reference sequence). With V trimmed by 0 bases and J by 1 base, 4 bases remained unmatched. The CDR3 consists of 16 residues. The CDR3 sequence: CAWSVLLAVNTGELFF. CDR3 coding DNA: TGTGCCTGGAGTGTTTTACTAGCGGTGAACACCGGGGAGCTGTTTTTT.

J is TRBJ1-1 and V is TRBV18; possibly TRBD1 for D (5 bases). The V end lost 3 bases, the J end lost 3 bases, and 17 bases lay between the germline ends. This CDR3 region has 16 residues. Germline assignment: CDR1 KGHSH and CDR2 LQKENI. DNA of the CDR3: TGTGCCAGCTCACCCCCCCAGGGTTCGTTGGACACTGAAGCTTTCTTT. This encodes CASSPPQGSLDTEAFF.

The chain couples TRBV12-1 to TRBJ2-7; the tabulated D call, TRBD1, remains unverified against the DNA. TRBV12-1 is reported as a pseudogene. The CDR3 runs to 15 residues. The CDR3 sequence is CASSFLGPVSYEQYF. CDR3 in DNA: TGTGCCAGCAGCTTCTTGGGCCCGGTCTCCTACGAGCAGTACTTC.

This clone was counted a single time. This rearrangement joins TRBV19 to TRBJ1-5, with D hard to call. Germline CDR1 LNHDA, CDR2 SQIVND (reference sequence). CDR3 length: 14 residues. Trimming removed 1 base from V and 5 bases from J, with 9 bases in between. CDR3 in DNA: TGTGCCAGTAGTATAGGAGGGTTTGATCAGCCCCAGCATTTT. Translating gives CASSIGGFDQPQHF.

This clone appeared a few times. This sequence joins TRBV6-4 and TRBJ2-3; TRBD2 is a possible D gene (6 bases). Germline values: CDR1 MRHNA, CDR2 SNTAGT. This CDR3 contains 16 residues. V lost 0 bases, J lost 2 bases, and 12 bases lay in between. CDR3 sequence (DNA): TGTGCCAGCAGTGACTCTAGCGGTTCTCACACAGATACGCAGTATTTT. It specifies CASSDSSGSHTDTQYF.

This chain joins TRBV7-9 and TRBJ2-7; TRBD2 matches 8 bases. CDR3 length: 15 residues. The ends lost 5 bases at V and 2 bases at J; junction bases unmatched: 8. Germline V gives CDR1 SEHNR, CDR2 FQNEAQ (reference sequence). DNA of the CDR3: TGTGCCAGCAGCCAGGTCCGGGAGGGCCCCTACGAGCAGTACTTC. The encoded protein is CASSQVREGPYEQYF.

This rearrangement joins TRBV4-1 to TRBJ2-7; 8 nucleotides line up with TRBD2. V shed 3 bases, J shed 6 bases, and the junction held 7 bases outside the gene matches. Germline V gene sequence: CDR1 MGHRA, CDR2 YSYEKL. This CDR3 comprises 14 residues. CDR3 protein: CASSHPGGPSEQYF. The CDR3 DNA reads as TGCGCCAGCAGCCACCCGGGAGGGCCCAGCGAGCAGTACTTC.

The chain has TRBV11-2 and TRBJ2-1, with D possibly being TRBD2 (5 bases). The germline V gene encodes CDR1 SGHAT and CDR2 FQNNGV. V was clipped by 1 base and J by 3 bases, with 10 bases between them. The CDR3 loop spans 15 amino acids. The CDR3 DNA sequence: TGTGCCAGCAGCTTAGTCCCCGGGAACTACAATGAGCAGTTCTTC. This codes for CASSLVPGNYNEQFF.

This clone was detected only once. This chain uses TRBV19 with TRBJ2-2; maybe TRBD1 (5 bases). V was cut by 1 base and J by 1 base, with 7 bases left in between. Germline V gene data show CDR1 as LNHDA and CDR2 as SQIVND (reference sequence). The length of the CDR3 is 15 residues. CDR3 loop: CASSIGQGNTGELFF. CDR3 DNA sequence: TGTGCCAGTAGTATAGGGCAGGGGAACACCGGGGAGCTGTTTTTT.